The 15 T cell receptor beta chains listed next were all sequenced from one sample in a study of shared clonotypes between healthy human individuals. Produced via immunoSEQ multiplex PCR; TCRdb's table is partial and in-frame only. The sample lists some 2,000,000 clones; roughly 95% were seen once. The specimen sequenced was naive CD4+ T cells sorted from blood. Specified subset: CD45RA+ positively selected. The receptors derive from a man younger than 35 in good health.

This clone is a singleton in its sample. The V call is TRBV4-1, the J call TRBJ2-2, with D possibly being TRBD2 (6 bases). The V gene lost 4 bases and the J gene lost 4 bases, with 34 bases spanning the gap. CDR3 length: 22 amino acids. Germline V gene lookup returns CDR1 MGHRA and CDR2 YSYEKL. The CDR3 protein is CASSPGTWGDLLRYRSTGELFF. CDR3 bases: TGCGCCAGCAGCCCCGGGACTTGGGGAGACCTTCTGCGGTATCGGTCCACCGGGGAGCTGTTTTTT.

About this clone itself: Other DNA sequences of this sample code for an identical CDR3. The rearrangement links TRBV6-1 to TRBJ2-2; D perhaps matches TRBD1 (6 bases). Trimming removed 0 bases from V and 6 bases from J, with 8 bases in between. The length of the CDR3 is 14 residues. CDR1 and CDR2 (germline): MNHNS, SASEGT. In DNA, the CDR3 is TGTGCCAGCAGTGAAGCGTCAGGGGCCGGGGAGCTGTTTTTT. Residues: CASSEASGAGELFF.

This clone was seen only once. The CDR3, as DNA: TGCGCCAGCAGCGCTTACAGGGGCGCCATAGCAGATACGCAGTATTTT. This translates into CASSAYRGAIADTQYF. The chain recombines TRBV5-1 with TRBJ2-3, with 7 bases that match TRBD1. After removal of 4 bases from V and 4 bases from J, the junction contained 12 bases not matched to a gene. From germline, CDR1 is SGHRS and CDR2 YFSETQ. The CDR3 is 16 residues long.

V and J are TRBV19 and TRBJ2-1; the match to TRBD2 covers 8 bases. The germline CDR1 and CDR2 sequences are LNHDA and SQIVND (reference sequence). CDR3 length equals 14 residues. The junction had 2 bases not matched to a gene; V was cut back by 4 bases and J by 3 bases. DNA for the CDR3: TGTGCCAGTAGTAAGGGACTAGTCTACAATGAGCAGTTCTTC. Its translation: CASSKGLVYNEQFF.

The CDR3 DNA sequence: TGTGCCAGCAGCAAGCCGGGACAGGGTTTTTACACCGGGGAGCTGTTTTTT. Its protein product is CASSKPGQGFYTGELFF. The chain has TRBV5-4 and TRBJ2-2; TRBD1 matches 9 bases. Losses at the gene ends were 4 bases for V and 3 bases for J; bases not matched to a gene: 10. CDR3 size: 17 residues. Germline V lookup: CDR1 SGHNT, CDR2 YYREEE (reference sequence).

The genes are TRBV30 and TRBJ2-5; 14 bases line up with TRBD2. Germline loops: CDR1 GTSNPN, CDR2 SVGIG (reference sequence). This CDR3 spans 16 amino acids. V shed 2 bases, J shed 5 bases, and the junction held 7 bases outside the gene matches. CDR3 DNA sequence: TGTGCCTGGAGTACCCGGACTAGCGGGGGGTTGGAGACCCAGTACTTC. The encoded protein is CAWSTRTSGGLETQYF.

The chain couples TRBV7-6 to TRBJ2-1; perhaps TRBD1 as D (6 bases). The germline gives CDR1 SGHVS, CDR2 FNYEAQ. The CDR3 is 15 residues long. Deletions cut 2 bases from V and 6 bases from J, with 14 bases between. DNA of the CDR3: TGTGCCAGCAGCTTAACCCAGGGGATCCTCAATGAGCAGTTCTTC. Its translation: CASSLTQGILNEQFF.

V usage is TRBV7-6 and J usage is TRBJ2-1; 8 bases fit TRBD1. The CDR3 has 15 amino acids. CDR1 is SGHVS, CDR2 FNYEAQ, per germline. With V trimmed by 6 bases and J by 4 bases, 8 bases remained unmatched. CDR3 amino acids: CASRTSGTGYNEQFF. The CDR3 coding sequence is TGTGCCAGCAGAACTTCCGGGACAGGATACAATGAGCAGTTCTTC. Drawing the rest from reference TRBV7-6 and TRBJ2-1, the complete variable domain is GAGVSQSPRYKVTKRGQDVALRCDPISGHVSLYWYRQALGQGPEFLTYFNYEAQQDKSGLPNDRFSAERPEGSISTLTIQRTEQRDSAMYRCASRTSGTGYNEQFFGPGTRLTVL.

Worth noting for this clone: Other DNA sequences within the sample encode an identical CDR3. This sequence joins TRBV19 and TRBJ1-5, with a weak D call TRBD1 (5 bases). Trimming removed 3 bases from V and 4 bases from J, with 10 bases in between. The germline V gene has CDR1 LNHDA and CDR2 SQIVND (reference sequence). The CDR3 is 14 residues long. Written as DNA, the CDR3 is TGTGCCAGTAGTATCGTCTCAGGGAATCAGCCCCAGCATTTT. It translates to CASSIVSGNQPQHF.

The chain carries TRBV7-2 and TRBJ2-1, with D unclear. This CDR3 comprises 15 residues. Germline V lookup: CDR1 SGHTA, CDR2 FQGNSA. Trimming shortened V by 1 base and J by 7 bases, and 14 bases separated the two germline ends. CDR3 DNA: TGTGCCAGCAGCTTAGGGCCAAGTGAGCGTAATGAGCAGTTCTTC. Protein sequence: CASSLGPSERNEQFF.

The chain combines TRBV27 with TRBJ2-2, with no clear D. The length of the CDR3 is 13 residues. V gave up 6 bases and J gave up 4 bases, with 9 bases separating them. Germline CDR1 reads MNHEY; CDR2 reads SMNVEV (reference sequence). CDR3 nucleotide sequence: TGTGCCAGCAGCATAGCTGGCACCGGGGAGCTGTTTTTT. This translates into CASSIAGTGELFF.

The rearrangement links TRBV19 to TRBJ2-3; TRBD1 aligns across 10 bases. V shed 5 bases and J 3 bases; nucleotides not matched to a gene: 5. Germline CDR1 and CDR2: LNHDA and SQIVND (reference sequence). There are 15 residues in the CDR3. The CDR3 loop is CASSGTGDRTDTQYF. CDR3 coding DNA: TGTGCCAGTAGTGGGACAGGGGATAGGACAGATACGCAGTATTTT.

The chain is built from TRBV29-1 and TRBJ1-5, with D tentatively TRBD1 (6 bases). V gave up 2 bases and J gave up 7 bases, with 15 bases separating them. The CDR3 is made up of 14 amino acids. Germline CDR1 is SQVTM and CDR2 is ANQGSEA. The CDR3 sequence is CSVESTGSGQPQHF. CDR3 nucleotides: TGCAGCGTTGAAAGTACAGGGTCCGGACAGCCCCAGCATTTT.

J is TRBJ1-2 and V is TRBV6-1; TRBD1 is a possible D gene (5 bases). Germline values: CDR1 MNHNS, CDR2 SASEGT. Trimming took 6 bases from V and 0 from J, leaving 8 bases between them. This CDR3 comprises 13 residues. The CDR3 bases are TGTGCCAGCAGGTCAGGGACTAACTATGGCTACACCTTC. Protein sequence: CASRSGTNYGYTF.

As for this clone: An end of the junction does not agree with germline; a read error may underlie this. V is TRBV3-1 (or the pseudogene TRBV3-2) and J is TRBJ1-1; D is unclear. The CDR3 has 8 amino acids. Germline-derived CDR1 and CDR2 are LGHDT and YNNKEL (reference sequence). CDR3 amino acids: CASSQETF. The CDR3 region has the DNA TGTGCCAGCAGCCAAGAGACCTTT.